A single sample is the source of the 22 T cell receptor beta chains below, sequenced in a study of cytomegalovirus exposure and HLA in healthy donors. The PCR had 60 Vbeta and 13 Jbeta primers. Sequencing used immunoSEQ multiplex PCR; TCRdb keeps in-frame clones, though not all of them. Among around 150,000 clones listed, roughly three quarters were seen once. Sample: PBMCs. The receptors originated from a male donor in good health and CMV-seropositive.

CDR3 coding DNA: TGTGCCAGCAGTGAAGGCGGGGGGGCCGGAGAGACCCAGTACTTC. This encodes CASSEGGGAGETQYF. The rearrangement links TRBV6-1 to TRBJ2-5; 9 nucleotides line up with TRBD2. Germline trimming cut 1 base from V and 4 bases from J; bases unmatched to any gene: 4. The V gene's germline CDR1 is MNHNS and CDR2 SASEGT. There are 15 residues in the CDR3.

CDR3 DNA sequence: TGTGCCAGCAGGGGCCAGGGCCTCGGGCGGAATTCACCCCTCCACTTT. It is translated as CASRGQGLGRNSPLHF. The chain is built from TRBV6-6 and TRBJ1-6, with D perhaps TRBD1 (5 bases). Trimming left V 6 bases short and J 7 bases short, with 19 bases between. This CDR3 has 16 amino acids. Germline V gene lookup returns CDR1 MNHNY and CDR2 SVGAGI (reference sequence).

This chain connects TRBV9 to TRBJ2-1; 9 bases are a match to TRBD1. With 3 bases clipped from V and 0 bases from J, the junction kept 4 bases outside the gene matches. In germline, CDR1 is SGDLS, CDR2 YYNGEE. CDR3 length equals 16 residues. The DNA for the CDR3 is TGTGCCAGCAGCGGTGACAGGGGGAGCTCCTACAATGAGCAGTTCTTC. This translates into CASSGDRGSSYNEQFF. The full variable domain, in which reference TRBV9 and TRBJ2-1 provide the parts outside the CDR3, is DSGVTQTPKHLITATGQRVTLRCSPRSGDLSVYWYQQSLDQGLQFLIQYYNGEERAKGNILERFSAQQFPDLHSELNLSSLELGDSALYFCASSGDRGSSYNEQFFGPGTRLTVL.

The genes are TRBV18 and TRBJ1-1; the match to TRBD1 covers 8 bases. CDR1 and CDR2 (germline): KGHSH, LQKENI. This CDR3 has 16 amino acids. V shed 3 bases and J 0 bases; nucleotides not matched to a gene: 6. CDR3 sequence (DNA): TGTGCCAGCTCACCTGCGTCAGGGGGCCTGAACACTGAAGCTTTCTTT. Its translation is CASSPASGGLNTEAFF.

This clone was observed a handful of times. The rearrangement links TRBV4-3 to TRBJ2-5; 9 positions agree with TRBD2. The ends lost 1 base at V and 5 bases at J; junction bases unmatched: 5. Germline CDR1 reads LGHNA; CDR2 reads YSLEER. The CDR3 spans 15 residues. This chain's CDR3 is CASSQGLAEGETQYF. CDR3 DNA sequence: TGCGCCAGCAGCCAAGGACTAGCGGAGGGGGAGACCCAGTACTTC.

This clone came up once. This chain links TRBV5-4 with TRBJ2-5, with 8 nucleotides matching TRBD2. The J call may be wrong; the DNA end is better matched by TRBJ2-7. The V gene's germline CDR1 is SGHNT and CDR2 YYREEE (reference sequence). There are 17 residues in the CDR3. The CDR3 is CASSPVGDSGAIYEQYF. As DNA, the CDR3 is TGTGCCAGCAGCCCAGTGGGGGATAGCGGGGCTATCTACGAGCAGTACTTC.

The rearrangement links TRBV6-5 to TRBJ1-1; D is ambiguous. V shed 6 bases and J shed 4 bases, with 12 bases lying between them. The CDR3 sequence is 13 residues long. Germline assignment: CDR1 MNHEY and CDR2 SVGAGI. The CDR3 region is CASRLMLSTEAFF. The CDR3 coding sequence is TGTGCCAGCAGACTTATGCTTTCCACTGAAGCTTTCTTT.

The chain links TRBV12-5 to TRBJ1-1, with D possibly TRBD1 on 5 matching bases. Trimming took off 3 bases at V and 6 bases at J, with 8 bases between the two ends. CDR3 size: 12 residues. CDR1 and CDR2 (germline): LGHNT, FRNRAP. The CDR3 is CASGFTGAEAFF. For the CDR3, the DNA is TGTGCTAGTGGTTTTACGGGGGCTGAAGCTTTCTTT.

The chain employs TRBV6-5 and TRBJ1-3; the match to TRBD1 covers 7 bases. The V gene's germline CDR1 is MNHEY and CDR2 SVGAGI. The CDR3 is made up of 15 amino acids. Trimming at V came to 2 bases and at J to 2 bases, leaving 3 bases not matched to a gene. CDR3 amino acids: CASSYGGGTGNTIYF. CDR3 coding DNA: TGTGCCAGCAGTTACGGAGGGGGCACTGGAAACACCATATATTTT.

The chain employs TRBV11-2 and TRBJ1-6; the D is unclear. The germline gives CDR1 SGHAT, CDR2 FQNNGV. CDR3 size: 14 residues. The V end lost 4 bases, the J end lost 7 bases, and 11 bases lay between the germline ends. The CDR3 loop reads CASSSLAVNSPLHF. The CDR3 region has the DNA TGTGCCAGCAGCTCGTTAGCGGTCAATTCACCCCTCCACTTT.

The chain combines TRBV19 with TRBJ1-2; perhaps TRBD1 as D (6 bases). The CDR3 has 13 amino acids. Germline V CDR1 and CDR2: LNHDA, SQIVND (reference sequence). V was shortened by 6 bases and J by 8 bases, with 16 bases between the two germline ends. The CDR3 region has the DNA TGTGCCAGTAGAAATCCAGGGGTCAGGGGCTACACCTTC. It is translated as CASRNPGVRGYTF.

The CDR3 region is CASRFDRGGYTF. The CDR3 region has the DNA TGCGCCAGCAGATTTGACAGGGGCGGCTACACCTTC. This chain uses TRBV5-1 with TRBJ1-2, with 8 bases that match TRBD1. Trimming cost V 5 bases and J 8 bases; bases outside gene matches: 5. The CDR3 is 12 amino acids. The germline V gene encodes CDR1 SGHRS and CDR2 YFSETQ.

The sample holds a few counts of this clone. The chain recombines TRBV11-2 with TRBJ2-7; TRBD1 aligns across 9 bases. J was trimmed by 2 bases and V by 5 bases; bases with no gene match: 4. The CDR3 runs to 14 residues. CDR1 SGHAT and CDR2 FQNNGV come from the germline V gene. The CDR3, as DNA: TGTGCCAGCAGCGCGACAGGGGGGGCCTACGAGCAGTACTTC. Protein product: CASSATGGAYEQYF.

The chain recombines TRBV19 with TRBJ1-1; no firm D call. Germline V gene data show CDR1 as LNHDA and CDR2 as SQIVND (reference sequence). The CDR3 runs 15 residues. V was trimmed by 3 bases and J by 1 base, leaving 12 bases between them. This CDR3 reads CASSMVGWANTEAFF. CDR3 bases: TGTGCCAGTAGTATGGTAGGATGGGCGAACACTGAAGCTTTCTTT.

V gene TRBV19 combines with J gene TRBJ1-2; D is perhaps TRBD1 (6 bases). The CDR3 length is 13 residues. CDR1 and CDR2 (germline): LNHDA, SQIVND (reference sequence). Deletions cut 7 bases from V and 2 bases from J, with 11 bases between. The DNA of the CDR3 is TGTGCCAGTAATACAGGGATGAACTATGGCTACACCTTC. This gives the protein CASNTGMNYGYTF.

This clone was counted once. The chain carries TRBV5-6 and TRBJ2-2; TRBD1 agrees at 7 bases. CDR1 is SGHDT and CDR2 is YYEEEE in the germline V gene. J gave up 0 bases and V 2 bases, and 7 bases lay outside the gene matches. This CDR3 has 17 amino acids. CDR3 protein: CASSLVGGAANTGELFF. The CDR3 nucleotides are TGTGCCAGCAGCTTAGTAGGGGGCGCGGCGAACACCGGGGAGCTGTTTTTT.

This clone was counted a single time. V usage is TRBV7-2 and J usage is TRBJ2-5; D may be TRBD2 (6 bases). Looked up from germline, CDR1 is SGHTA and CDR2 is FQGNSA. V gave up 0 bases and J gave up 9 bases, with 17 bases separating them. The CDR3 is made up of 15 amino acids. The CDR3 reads CASSLAGAGLEAQYF. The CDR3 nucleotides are TGTGCCAGCAGCTTAGCCGGGGCGGGGCTTGAGGCCCAGTACTTC.

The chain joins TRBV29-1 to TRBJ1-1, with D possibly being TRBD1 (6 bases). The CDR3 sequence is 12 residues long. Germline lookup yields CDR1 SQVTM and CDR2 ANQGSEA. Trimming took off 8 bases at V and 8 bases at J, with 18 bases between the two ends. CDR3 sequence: CSTYRDAKEAFF. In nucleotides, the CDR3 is TGCAGCACGTACAGGGACGCCAAAGAAGCTTTCTTT.

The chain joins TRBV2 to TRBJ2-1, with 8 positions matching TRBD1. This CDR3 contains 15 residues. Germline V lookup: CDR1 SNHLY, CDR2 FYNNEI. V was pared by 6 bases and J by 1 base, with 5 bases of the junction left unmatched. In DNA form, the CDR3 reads TGTGCCAGCAGGACCACAGGGGGGTCCTACAATGAGCAGTTCTTC. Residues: CASRTTGGSYNEQFF.

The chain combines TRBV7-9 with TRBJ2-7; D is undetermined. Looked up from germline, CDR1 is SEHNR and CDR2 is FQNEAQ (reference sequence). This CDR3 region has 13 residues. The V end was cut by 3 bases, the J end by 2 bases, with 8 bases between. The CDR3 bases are TGTGCCAGCAGCTTTGGTCAGGCCTACGAGCAGTACTTC. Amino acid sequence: CASSFGQAYEQYF. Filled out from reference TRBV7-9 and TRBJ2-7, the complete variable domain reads DTGVSQNPRHKITKRGQNVTFRCDPISEHNRLYWYRQTLGQGPEFLTYFQNEAQLEKSRLLSDRFSAERPKGSFSTLEIQRTEQGDSAMYLCASSFGQAYEQYFGPGTRLTVT.

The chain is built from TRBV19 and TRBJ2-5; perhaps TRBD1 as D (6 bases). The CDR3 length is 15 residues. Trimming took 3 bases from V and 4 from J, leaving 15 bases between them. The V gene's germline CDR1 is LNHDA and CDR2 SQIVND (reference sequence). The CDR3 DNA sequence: TGTGCCAGTAGTATGAGCAGGGGCCGGAGAGAGACCCAGTACTTC. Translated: CASSMSRGRRETQYF. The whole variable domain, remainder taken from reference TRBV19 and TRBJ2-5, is DGGITQSPKYLFRKEGQNVTLSCEQNLNHDAMYWYRQDPGQGLRLIYYSQIVNDFQKGDIAEGYSVSREKKESFPLTVTSAQKNPTAFYLCASSMSRGRRETQYFGPGTRLLVL.

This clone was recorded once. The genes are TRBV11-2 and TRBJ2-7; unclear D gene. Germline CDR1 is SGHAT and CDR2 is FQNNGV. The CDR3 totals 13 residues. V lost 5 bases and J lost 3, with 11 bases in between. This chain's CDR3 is CASSPIGVYEQYF. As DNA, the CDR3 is TGTGCCAGCAGCCCTATAGGAGTCTACGAGCAGTACTTC.